These 13 T cell receptor beta chains came from one sample sequenced in a study of CD8 T cells in Susac syndrome. An amount of RNA that ranged from roughly 0.45 to 1 ug was reverse transcribed with random hexamers. TCRdb reprocessed the immunoSEQ multiplex PCR reads via MiXCR and lists one record per CDR3 protein. The repertoire has hundreds of thousands of distinct CDR3 sequences, roughly 85% of them found once; the top ten carry 0.2% to 0.25%. Source material: CD8+ T cells from PBMCs. The receptors here all came from a human donor with multiple sclerosis.

V gene TRBV19 combines with J gene TRBJ1-1; D unclear. Germline V gene lookup returns CDR1 LNHDA and CDR2 SQIVND (reference sequence). The ends were cut back, 3 bases at V and 4 bases at J, with 9 bases in the middle. This CDR3 is built from 13 residues. CDR3 nucleotides: TGTGCCAGTAGTATGTATCGGGGCACTGAAGCTTTCTTT. Translation: CASSMYRGTEAFF. Based on the CDR3 plus reference TRBV19 and TRBJ1-1, the full variable domain is DGGITQSPKYLFRKEGQNVTLSCEQNLNHDAMYWYRQDPGQGLRLIYYSQIVNDFQKGDIAEGYSVSREKKESFPLTVTSAQKNPTAFYLCASSMYRGTEAFFGQGTRLTVV.

The chain is built from TRBV27 and TRBJ1-5; a possible D gene is TRBD1 (5 bases). Trimming took 2 bases from V and 4 from J, leaving 18 bases between them. CDR3 length: 17 residues. Germline assignment: CDR1 MNHEY and CDR2 SMNVEV (reference sequence). The CDR3 region has the DNA TGTGCCAGCAGTTTAAGTTCGAGAGGGGTCGGGAATCAGCCCCAGCATTTT. It codes for CASSLSSRGVGNQPQHF.

The rearrangement links TRBV29-1 to TRBJ1-1; D is possibly TRBD1 (5 bases). The CDR3 sequence is 13 residues long. Looked up from germline, CDR1 is SQVTM and CDR2 is ANQGSEA. Trimming took off 3 bases at V and 7 bases at J, with 15 bases between the two ends. CDR3 region: CSVEGESANEAFF. The CDR3 DNA sequence: TGCAGCGTTGAGGGGGAATCGGCCAATGAAGCTTTCTTT.

This chain connects TRBV4-3 to TRBJ1-6; perhaps TRBD1 as D (5 bases). Germline CDR1 and CDR2: LGHNA and YSLEER. Deletions cut 0 bases from V and 4 bases from J, with 16 bases between. The CDR3 has 18 amino acids. In DNA form, the CDR3 reads TGCGCCAGCAGCCAAGACCCTCCCCAGGGATCGTATAATTCACCCCTCCACTTT. The encoded protein is CASSQDPPQGSYNSPLHF.

The genes are TRBV6-1 and TRBJ2-2, with 11 bases lining up with TRBD1. From germline, CDR1 is MNHNS and CDR2 SASEGT. The CDR3 is 16 residues long. The J segment lost 2 bases and the V segment lost 5 bases, leaving 4 bases of the junction unmatched. The CDR3, as DNA: TGTGCCAGCAGTACGGACAGGGGGCCTAACACCGGGGAGCTGTTTTTT. The encoded protein is CASSTDRGPNTGELFF.

The CDR3 protein is CASSLTWGGSYGYTF. Here the CDR3 DNA reads TGTGCCAGCAGTTTGACCTGGGGGGGATCCTATGGCTACACCTTC. V is TRBV9 and J is TRBJ1-2, with D maybe TRBD1 (5 bases). This CDR3 is 15 amino acids long. Trimming removed 5 bases from V and 4 bases from J, with 18 bases in between. The V gene's germline CDR1 is SGDLS and CDR2 YYNGEE.

The chain joins TRBV18 to TRBJ2-7; 13 bases align to TRBD2. Trimming removed 2 bases from V and 2 bases from J; junction bases left unmatched: 15. Germline V gives CDR1 KGHSH, CDR2 LQKENI. The CDR3 contains 20 residues. The CDR3 protein is CASSPLKWTSGRYTPYEQYF. The CDR3 coding sequence is TGTGCCAGCTCACCATTGAAGTGGACTAGCGGGAGATACACCCCCTACGAGCAGTACTTC.

This clonotype has a single count. This chain joins TRBV19 and TRBJ2-7; D is undetermined. The V end lost 6 bases, the J end lost 2 bases, and 11 bases lay between the germline ends. Germline V gene data show CDR1 as LNHDA and CDR2 as SQIVND (reference sequence). The CDR3 covers 13 residues. The CDR3, as DNA: TGTGCCAGTAGCGGACCTTCAACCTACGAGCAGTACTTC. As protein: CASSGPSTYEQYF.

The V and J genes are TRBV6-2 or TRBV6-3 and TRBJ1-1; D perhaps matches TRBD1 (5 bases). The CDR3 runs 13 residues. V lost 6 bases to trimming and J lost 11 bases, with 19 bases between them. Germline values: CDR1 MNHEY, CDR2 SVGEGT. The CDR3 DNA follows: TGTGCCAGCAGCGTAGACAGAGTCTGGCGGGCTTTCTTT. It is translated as CASSVDRVWRAFF.

This clonotype was seen a few times. This chain uses TRBV4-1 with TRBJ1-2, with D tentatively TRBD1 (6 bases). Germline-derived CDR1 and CDR2 are MGHRA and YSYEKL. V lost 3 bases and J 2 bases, leaving 13 bases between the germline ends. The CDR3 spans 15 residues. CDR3 coding DNA: TGCGCCAGCAGCCACCGACAGGCTACCAACTATGGCTACACCTTC. Amino acids: CASSHRQATNYGYTF.

The CDR3 coding sequence is TGTGCCAGCAGACTTTTGGGGACAGGGGGTATTGAAAAACTGTTTTTT. This translates into CASRLLGTGGIEKLFF. The genes are TRBV27 and TRBJ1-4; 11 bases line up with TRBD1. The CDR3 runs 16 residues. Trimming at V came to 6 bases and at J to 7 bases, leaving 10 bases not matched to a gene. Germline V gives CDR1 MNHEY, CDR2 SMNVEV (reference sequence).

This chain joins TRBV4-3 and TRBJ1-5; D remains unclear. The CDR3 totals 15 residues. The V end was cut by 0 bases, the J end by 3 bases, with 9 bases between. The V gene's germline CDR1 is LGHNA and CDR2 YSLEER. CDR3 sequence reads: CASSQDRTINQPQHF. The CDR3 DNA sequence: TGCGCCAGCAGCCAAGATAGGACGATCAATCAGCCCCAGCATTTT.

The chain joins TRBV15 to TRBJ2-1, with 7 positions matching TRBD1. Losses at the gene ends were 6 bases for V and 0 bases for J; bases not matched to a gene: 5. Germline CDR1 is LNHNV and CDR2 is YYDKDF (reference sequence). The CDR3 consists of 15 residues. As DNA, the CDR3 is TGTGCCACCAGACCGGACAGGATCTCCTACAATGAGCAGTTCTTC. Translating it yields CATRPDRISYNEQFF. Complete variable domain (other parts from reference TRBV15 and TRBJ2-1): DAMVIQNPRYQVTQFGKPVTLSCSQTLNHNVMYWYQQKSSQAPKLLFHYYDKDFNNEADTPDNFQSRRPNTSFCFLDIRSPGLGDTAMYLCATRPDRISYNEQFFGPGTRLTVL.